These 11 T cell receptor beta chains share one sample of origin, sequenced in a study of early T cells in non-severe SARS-CoV-2 infection. One entry per CDR3 protein results from TCRdb running MiXCR on the 5' RACE reads. The sample comprises tens of thousands of distinct CDR3 sequences, approximately 6.2% of which are singletons, and under 5% rests with the top ten. What was sequenced was whole blood. These receptors all come from an adult who was a healthcare worker with PCR-confirmed SARS-CoV-2 infection or an uninfected control (not recorded which).

This clonotype was detected a few times. The chain joins TRBV12-3 or TRBV12-4 to TRBJ2-1; TRBD1 agrees at 9 bases. J lost 2 bases, V lost 6 bases, and 29 bases had no gene match. CDR3 length: 23 amino acids. The CDR3 DNA reads as TGTGCCAGCAGCACAAGCCGGGACAGGGCGGCTCCGGGGCCACAAGGGGCCTACAATGAGCAGTTCTTC. Residues: CASSTSRDRAAPGPQGAYNEQFF.

The table lists this clonotype with many counts. The chain combines TRBV6-6 with TRBJ1-2; D uncertain. This CDR3 has 17 residues. Germline V CDR1 and CDR2: MNHNY, SVGAGI (reference sequence). V was pared by 0 bases and J by 2 bases, with 16 bases between. The CDR3 DNA reads as TGTGCCAGCAGTTACTCGCAGGAGAAAACTTCCAACTATGGCTACACCTTC. This translates into CASSYSQEKTSNYGYTF.

This clonotype was seen a few times. V gene TRBV7-9 combines with J gene TRBJ2-3; D call uncertain. Trimming cost V 10 bases and J 0 bases, with 11 bases left between them. This CDR3 contains 13 residues. Germline values: CDR1 SEHNR, CDR2 FQNEAQ (reference sequence). CDR3 DNA: TGTGCCATCAATTCCGCTAGCACAGATACGCAGTATTTT. This gives the protein CAINSASTDTQYF.

This clonotype was observed at least ten times. The chain joins TRBV9 to TRBJ2-1, with D hard to call. The germline V gene has CDR1 SGDLS and CDR2 YYNGEE. V dropped 4 bases and J dropped 0 bases, with 14 bases sitting between them. The CDR3 has 16 amino acids. The CDR3 here is CASSNQLYSSYNEQFF. The DNA for the CDR3 is TGTGCCAGCAGCAACCAATTATACTCCTCCTACAATGAGCAGTTCTTC.

The chain combines TRBV11-3 with TRBJ2-7; TRBD2 matches at 8 bases. CDR1 SGHNT and CDR2 YENEEA come from the germline V gene. The V segment lost 8 bases and the J segment 4 bases; nucleotides outside the gene matches: 13. The CDR3 consists of 15 residues. The CDR3 DNA follows: TGTGCCAGCGCCTACTCCGGGAGGGATGATTACGAGCAGTACTTC. Amino acid sequence: CASAYSGRDDYEQYF.

This clonotype showed up many times. The chain couples TRBV18 to TRBJ2-7; unclear D gene. Germline loops: CDR1 KGHSH, CDR2 LQKENI. Trimming shortened V by 0 bases and J by 5 bases, and 8 bases separated the two germline ends. This CDR3 comprises 13 residues. The CDR3: CASSPPKTHEQYF. Here the CDR3 DNA reads TGTGCCAGCTCACCACCGAAAACGCACGAGCAGTACTTC.

This clonotype was counted ten times or more. The chain uses TRBV7-2 and TRBJ2-7; 7 bases align to TRBD1. Germline loops: CDR1 SGHTA, CDR2 FQGNSA. With 4 bases clipped from V and 0 bases from J, the junction kept 6 bases outside the gene matches. The CDR3 totals 15 residues. CDR3 sequence reads: CASSSGQLSSYEQYF. Written as DNA, the CDR3 is TGTGCCAGCAGCTCGGGACAGCTTAGCTCCTACGAGCAGTACTTC.

This clonotype was found many times. CDR3 nucleotide sequence: TGTGCCAGCCAACCGGGACAGGGGGTTGGTTGGGAGCAGTACTTC. It codes for CASQPGQGVGWEQYF. V usage is TRBV19 and J usage is TRBJ2-7, with 11 bases identical to TRBD1. Germline assignment: CDR1 LNHDA and CDR2 SQIVND (reference sequence). The CDR3 is 15 residues long. The trim removed 9 bases at V and 7 bases at J, leaving 14 bases unmatched.

The chain recombines TRBV5-1 with TRBJ2-1; D may be TRBD1 or TRBD2 (5 bases each). The CDR3 loop spans 16 amino acids. V was cut by 5 bases and J by 2 bases, with 17 bases left in between. Germline V gene lookup returns CDR1 SGHRS and CDR2 YFSETQ. This CDR3 reads CASSSGTQTTYNEQFF. CDR3 sequence (DNA): TGCGCCAGCAGTTCAGGGACGCAGACGACCTACAATGAGCAGTTCTTC.

This chain joins TRBV4-2 and TRBJ2-2; D is unclear. Per germline, CDR1 LGHNA and CDR2 YNFKEQ. Trimming cost V 2 bases and J 2 bases, with 0 bases left between them. The CDR3 sequence is 12 residues long. Here the CDR3 DNA reads TGTGCCAGCAGCCAAAACACCGGGGAGCTGTTTTTT. Residues: CASSQNTGELFF.

This clonotype was counted ten times or more. V usage is TRBV14 and J usage is TRBJ2-7; 8 bases fit TRBD2. The CDR3 is made up of 15 amino acids. The trim removed 1 base at V and 0 bases at J, leaving 2 bases unmatched. Per germline, CDR1 SGHDN and CDR2 FVKESK. This chain's CDR3 is CASSQVAGSSYEQYF. CDR3 coding DNA: TGTGCCAGCAGCCAAGTAGCGGGGAGCTCCTACGAGCAGTACTTC.